The sequence of this TCR beta chain was determined in a study of CD8+CD57+ T cells in acquired aplastic anemia. With regard to this clonotype: The antigen is undetermined.

The study, taken as a whole, reports: In CD8+ cells, Simpson's diversity showed no significant difference between patients and controls.

Genomic DNA constituted the template upon which TCR beta VDJ and CDR3 profiling was performed. TCRdb reanalysed the reads using MiXCR and keeps one entry per CDR3 protein. The top ten clones hold less than 1% of a sample with hundreds of thousands of distinct CDR3 sequences, around 32% of them seen once. This CDR3 spans 15 amino acids. V lost 5 bases and J lost 6, with 17 bases in between. Looked up from germline, CDR1 is MNHEY and CDR2 is SVGEGT. CD8+CD57+ cell expansion, shown by flow cytometry, had occurred in the patients selected for sequencing. At the time of blood sampling, patients had not yet received any therapy.

Sequences were obtained from sorted CD4+, CD8+, or CD8+CD57+ T cells (not recorded which) from PBMCs. This sequence was found in a human donor with aplastic anemia. This chain connects TRBV6-2 or TRBV6-3 to TRBJ2-1; D is possibly TRBD2 (5 bases). This CDR3 reads CASSRTGLKFNEQFF. For the CDR3, the DNA is TGTGCCAGCAGTAGAACCGGACTTAAATTCAATGAGCAGTTCTTC.